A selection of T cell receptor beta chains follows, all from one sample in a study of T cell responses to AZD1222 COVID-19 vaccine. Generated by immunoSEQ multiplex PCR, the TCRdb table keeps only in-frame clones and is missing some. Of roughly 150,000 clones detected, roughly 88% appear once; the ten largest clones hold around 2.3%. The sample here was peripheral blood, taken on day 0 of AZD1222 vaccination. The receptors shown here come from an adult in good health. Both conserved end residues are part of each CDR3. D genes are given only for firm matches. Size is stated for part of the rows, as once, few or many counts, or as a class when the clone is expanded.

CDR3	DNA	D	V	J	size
CASSEGRSGETQYF	TGTGCCAGCAGTGAAGGTCGTTCTGGGGAGACCCAGTACTTC	-	TRBV2	TRBJ2-5	once
CASSFRGGNTEAFF	TGTGCCAGCAGCTTTAGGGGAGGAAACACTGAAGCTTTCTTT	-	TRBV9	TRBJ1-1	-
CASSRGQLFPGYTF	TGTGCCAGCAGCCGGGGACAGTTATTCCCTGGCTACACCTTC	TRBD1	TRBV6-5	TRBJ1-2	-
CASSFSGHGSYEQYF	TGTGCCAGCAGCTTTTCGGGACACGGCTCCTACGAGCAGTACTTC	-	TRBV7-8	TRBJ2-7	-
CASRKTSADTQYF	TGTGCCAGCAGAAAAACTAGCGCAGATACGCAGTATTTT	TRBD2	TRBV6-5	TRBJ2-3	-
CASSEGDNTGELFF	TGTGCCAGCAGTGAGGGGGACAACACCGGGGAGCTGTTTTTT	-	TRBV6-4	TRBJ2-2	-
CASSIGQGFNEQFF	TGTGCCAGTAGTATAGGACAGGGGTTCAATGAGCAGTTCTTC	TRBD1	TRBV19	TRBJ2-1	-
CASSGLSGPLNF	TGTGCCAGCAGCGGACTCTCCGGGCCTCTCAACTTC	-	TRBV9	TRBJ2-5	-
CASSLWQGDGEQFF	TGTGCCAGCAGCTTATGGCAGGGGGACGGTGAGCAGTTCTTC	TRBD1	TRBV7-3	TRBJ2-1	few
CAINSGQDQETQYF	TGTGCCATCAACTCGGGGCAAGACCAAGAGACCCAGTACTTC	-	TRBV10-3	TRBJ2-5	-
CASSSDRGGTDTQYF	TGTGCCAGCAGCTCCGACAGGGGTGGCACAGATACGCAGTATTTT	TRBD1	TRBV7-8	TRBJ2-3	-
CASSIKEGTGNTEAFF	TGTGCCAGCAGCATAAAGGAGGGGACAGGGAACACTGAAGCTTTCTTT	TRBD1	TRBV5-4	TRBJ1-1	-
CASSLFSDYNEQFF	TGTGCCAGCAGCTTATTCTCGGATTACAATGAGCAGTTCTTC	-	TRBV7-9	TRBJ2-1	-